The entry below describes one TCR beta chain. The target antigen is unknown. The CDR3 covers 11 residues. Per the germline V gene, CDR1 is MDHEN and CDR2 is SYDVKM. Trimming removed 1 base from V and 13 bases from J, with 10 bases in between. These data belong to a study of T cell repertoires in cytomegalovirus infection. For the study at large: Used in the study were CMV epitopes, some recently identified and HLA-C-restricted, others well-studied and HLA-B-restricted. Both CMV infection and a matching HLA type were indicated by public TCR beta signatures. Regarding the study as a whole: Pooled public TCR beta family frequency picked out CMV carriers with the relevant HLA. Across the ex vivo response, the dominant clonotypes were HLA-C-restricted CMV-specific TCR beta clonotypes.

TCRdb fed the reads into MiXCR, producing one record per CDR3 protein. The sample lists fewer than 900,000 distinct CDR3 sequences, 25% to 30% seen once, with less than 15% in the top ten. The chain uses TRBV28 and TRBJ2-5; no reliable D call. The starting material was cultured CD8+ T cells from PBMCs, obtained from culture after CMV antigen stimulation. The TCR comes from a human donor in good health (CMV status not recorded). Some clones in this sample may be carry-over from other donors' samples. The CDR3 nucleotides read TGTGCCAGCAGTTTATACATGGTGTCGTACTTC. It yields the protein CASSLYMVSYF.